The source of this TCR beta chain is a study of identical twins. This clonotype has ten or more counts. Its matching antigen is unknown. The V end lost 6 bases, the J end lost 1 base, and 12 bases lay between the germline ends. This CDR3 spans 14 amino acids. Regarding the study as a whole: The more abundant beta clonotypes in cord blood had fewer insertions, and memory repertoires did not show this.

TCRdb independently ran MiXCR on the 5' RACE reads; one entry per CDR3 protein. The data hold hundreds of thousands of distinct CDR3 sequences, with approximately 13% observed a single time. Another study also made use of these data, one on yellow fever vaccine responses in identical twins.

The chain joins TRBV12-3 or TRBV12-4 to TRBJ1-1, with D possibly matching TRBD1 (6 bases). The receptor was derived from a woman under 30 in good health. The sequenced sample consisted of PBMCs. The chain's CDR3 is CASSPRGGNTEAFF. The CDR3 DNA sequence: TGTGCCAGCAGCCCTCGAGGGGGGAACACTGAAGCTTTCTTT.